The 29 T cell receptor beta chains in this list originate from one sample, sequenced in a study of post-analysis software for immune sequencing data. Overall study results and limits: Five TRBV segments, TRBV5-6, TRBV5-1 and TRBV20-1 among them, were found more frequent in patients than controls.

The antigens these receptors bind are not known. Presence of unique molecular identifiers characterized the TCR beta cDNA libraries. One entry per CDR3 protein, called by TCRdb with MiXCR from the PCR reads. The table lists 250,000 to 300,000 distinct CDR3 sequences, less than 40% of them singletons, with around 4.8% in the top ten. The sequenced sample was blood. The origin of the receptors is a girl under 18 with multiple sclerosis.

This clonotype was detected ten times or more. The chain joins TRBV11-2 to TRBJ2-3, with 8 bases matching TRBD2. This CDR3 contains 15 residues. The ends lost 5 bases at V and 1 base at J; junction bases unmatched: 5. Germline CDR1 is SGHAT and CDR2 is FQNNGV. The CDR3 region is CASSPSGRGTDTQYF. In DNA, the CDR3 is TGTGCCAGCAGCCCGAGCGGGAGAGGCACAGATACGCAGTATTTT.

Points on this clonotype: A much bigger clone sits one base away, suggesting this may be a read error. V is TRBV14 and J is TRBJ1-1; 7 bases agree with TRBD1. V lost 7 bases and J lost 6; bases outside the gene matches: 11. The germline V gene encodes CDR1 SGHDN and CDR2 FVKESK. The CDR3 contains 14 residues. CDR3 in amino acids: CASNQGGGPAEAFF. The CDR3 DNA is TGTGCCAGCAACCAGGGGGGTGGCCCTGCTGAAGCTTTCTTT.

This clonotype has more than one count but fewer than ten. This chain links TRBV6-1 with TRBJ2-2; TRBD1 might be the D (5 bases). The CDR3 covers 16 residues. Germline CDR1 is MNHNS and CDR2 is SASEGT. The V gene lost 4 bases and the J gene lost 2 bases, with 14 bases spanning the gap. The CDR3 spells CASSVLGRGNTGELFF. CDR3 coding DNA: TGTGCCAGCAGTGTCTTGGGGCGCGGAAACACCGGGGAGCTGTTTTTT.

Many counts were recorded for this clonotype. The chain is built from TRBV14 and TRBJ2-5; maybe TRBD1 (5 bases). In germline, CDR1 is SGHDN, CDR2 FVKESK. The V end lost 4 bases, the J end lost 7 bases, and 13 bases lay between the germline ends. This CDR3 has 13 amino acids. The chain's CDR3 is CASSPTGAGTQYF. The CDR3 DNA follows: TGTGCCAGCAGCCCCACAGGAGCAGGGACCCAGTACTTC.

This clonotype was seen only a few times. The chain recombines TRBV29-1 with TRBJ1-1, with D perhaps matching TRBD1 (5 bases). CDR3 size: 14 residues. Germline CDR1 reads SQVTM; CDR2 reads ANQGSEA. V dropped 5 bases and J dropped 1 base, with 14 bases sitting between them. CDR3 sequence: CSVRGRQGNTEAFF. The DNA of the CDR3 is TGCAGCGTTCGTGGTCGGCAGGGGAACACTGAAGCTTTCTTT.

The V gene is TRBV29-1, the J gene TRBJ1-2, with D unclear. The V end lost 5 bases, the J end lost 1 base, and 14 bases lay between the germline ends. The length of the CDR3 is 14 residues. CDR1 is SQVTM, CDR2 ANQGSEA, per germline. CDR3 region: CSVIGLGINYGYTF. DNA for the CDR3: TGCAGCGTTATAGGTCTGGGAATTAACTATGGCTACACCTTC.

This clonotype was seen many times. The chain combines TRBV6-5 with TRBJ1-2; a weak D match, TRBD1 (5 bases). This CDR3 comprises 15 residues. The ends were cut back, 0 bases at V and 4 bases at J, with 12 bases in the middle. Germline CDR1 MNHEY, CDR2 SVGAGI. Here the CDR3 reads CASSYSTDSSYGYTF. As DNA, the CDR3 is TGTGCCAGCAGTTACTCGACAGATTCGTCCTATGGCTACACCTTC.

Concerning this clonotype itself: This could be a read error, since a much larger clone is one nucleotide away. The chain combines TRBV5-1 with TRBJ2-3, with D tentatively TRBD1 or TRBD2 (5 bases each). The CDR3 sequence is 15 residues long. Trimming took 4 bases from V and 2 from J, leaving 14 bases between them. Germline assignment: CDR1 SGHRS and CDR2 YFSETQ. The CDR3 sequence is CASSPTGRSTDTQYF. Here the CDR3 DNA reads TGCGCCAGCAGCCCCACGGGACGGTCCACAGATACGCAGTATTTT.

This clonotype was counted between two and nine times. The chain carries TRBV20-1 and TRBJ2-2; 10 bases are shared with TRBD2. Germline CDR1 and CDR2: DFQATT and SNEGSKA (reference sequence). CDR3 length: 15 residues. Germline trimming cut 1 base from V and 5 bases from J; bases unmatched to any gene: 4. CDR3 sequence: CSARGQLAGTGELFF. CDR3 nucleotides: TGCAGTGCTAGAGGCCAACTAGCGGGGACCGGGGAGCTGTTTTTT.

This clonotype was seen a few times. CDR3 bases: TGTGCCATCAGTGAGTGGAGACAGGGAAACACTGAAGCTTTCTTT. Encoded protein: CAISEWRQGNTEAFF. The chain is built from TRBV10-3 and TRBJ1-1; 7 bases align to TRBD1. Germline assignment: CDR1 ENHRY and CDR2 SYGVKD. The J segment lost 2 bases and the V segment lost 1 base, leaving 4 bases of the junction unmatched. The CDR3 has 15 residues.

The chain uses TRBV20-1 and TRBJ1-2, with unresolved D. With 1 base removed from V and 3 bases from J, the gap between germline ends came to 21 bases. Per the germline V gene, CDR1 is DFQATT and CDR2 is SNEGSKA (reference sequence). The CDR3 spans 17 residues. This CDR3 reads CSARGVVKGPEDYGYTF. CDR3 DNA: TGCAGTGCTAGAGGAGTTGTAAAAGGGCCGGAGGACTATGGCTACACCTTC.

In its sample, this clonotype was seen a few times. The rearrangement links TRBV11-2 to TRBJ1-5, with no clear D. Per germline, CDR1 SGHAT and CDR2 FQNNGV. V gave up 5 bases and J gave up 7 bases, with 12 bases separating them. This CDR3 has 13 residues. In DNA, the CDR3 is TGTGCCAGCAGCCCAAGGACCCGCCAGCCCCAGCATTTT. This gives the protein CASSPRTRQPQHF.

This clonotype was found a few times. The chain joins TRBV20-1 to TRBJ1-1; D is perhaps TRBD1 (5 bases). Germline CDR1 and CDR2: DFQATT and SNEGSKA (reference sequence). The CDR3 runs to 13 residues. V lost 6 bases to trimming and J lost 0 bases, with 11 bases between them. The CDR3 protein is CSADKTVNTEAFF. The CDR3 DNA reads as TGCAGTGCCGACAAGACAGTGAACACTGAAGCTTTCTTT.

The V call is TRBV5-1, the J call TRBJ2-7; 10 bases are a match to TRBD2. Matching the DNA end better, TRBJ2-5 makes the J call doubtful. Germline-derived CDR1 and CDR2 are SGHRS and YFSETQ. The CDR3 totals 16 residues. The DNA for the CDR3 is TGCGCCAGCAGCTTGGATCCTAGCGGGAGACAAGAGACCCAGTACTTC. It yields the protein CASSLDPSGRQETQYF.

Many counts were recorded for this clonotype. V usage is TRBV5-1 and J usage is TRBJ1-2, with TRBD1 matching 12 bases. The CDR3 is 15 residues long. V lost 4 bases to trimming and J lost 3 bases; unmatched junction nucleotides: 4. Germline-derived CDR1 and CDR2 are SGHRS and YFSETQ. CDR3 loop: CASSTGTGGDYGYTF. The CDR3 coding sequence is TGCGCCAGCAGCACCGGGACAGGGGGCGACTATGGCTACACCTTC.

This clonotype was detected many times. The chain joins TRBV5-1 to TRBJ2-3, with D maybe TRBD2 (6 bases). Trimming took 4 bases from V and 0 from J, leaving 12 bases between them. Germline values: CDR1 SGHRS, CDR2 YFSETQ. This CDR3 contains 15 residues. This chain's CDR3 is CASSDGLFSTDTQYF. DNA of the CDR3: TGCGCCAGCAGCGACGGACTATTTAGCACAGATACGCAGTATTTT.

This clonotype appeared many times. This chain connects TRBV12-3 or TRBV12-4 to TRBJ1-5; TRBD1 might be the D (6 bases). The ends were cut back, 3 bases at V and 5 bases at J, with 14 bases in the middle. The CDR3 runs 15 residues. DNA of the CDR3: TGTGCCAGCAGTTTGGTGGGGGCAGGGGATCAGCCCCAGCATTTT. Its translation is CASSLVGAGDQPQHF.

In its sample, this clonotype was seen once. The chain combines TRBV5-1 with TRBJ1-4; 7 positions match TRBD1. This CDR3 is 16 amino acids long. J lost 4 bases, V lost 4 bases, and 10 bases had no gene match. CDR1 and CDR2 (germline): SGHRS, YFSETQ. CDR3 loop: CASSLRLTGCNEKLFF. CDR3 bases: TGCGCCAGCAGCCTGCGATTGACAGGGTGTAATGAAAAACTGTTTTTT.

Note on this clonotype: The CDR3 end shows no conserved phenylalanine or tryptophan, and so a read error is likely. The chain joins TRBV18 to TRBJ2-3; 8 bases are shared with TRBD1. The CDR3 runs to 15 residues. V shed 8 bases and J 5 bases; nucleotides not matched to a gene: 12. Germline V gene data show CDR1 as KGHSH and CDR2 as LQKENI. CDR3 sequence (DNA): TGTGCCAGCGCTCCGACAGGGGTCCCTGGAGATACGCAGTATTTG. Encoded protein: CASAPTGVPGDTQYL.

This clonotype was counted between two and nine times. This chain uses TRBV18 with TRBJ2-3; a possible D gene is TRBD2 (6 bases). The CDR3 contains 17 residues. V lost 1 base and J 3 bases, leaving 17 bases between the germline ends. Germline V gene sequence: CDR1 KGHSH, CDR2 LQKENI. The CDR3 is CASSPQYRLGRTDTQYF. In nucleotides, the CDR3 is TGTGCCAGCTCACCACAGTACAGGCTGGGGAGGACAGATACGCAGTATTTT.

This clonotype was counted a single time. A single base separates this from a much larger clone, so it may be a read error. The rearrangement joins TRBV2 to TRBJ2-3; D unclear. CDR1 is SNHLY and CDR2 is FYNNEI in the germline V gene. The CDR3 extends over 13 amino acids. V was cut by 7 bases and J by 2 bases, with 10 bases left in between. The CDR3 loop is CASTRTTTDTQYF. CDR3 nucleotide sequence: TGTGCCAGCACCAGGACGACCACAGATACGCAGTATTTT.

This clonotype was counted between two and nine times. The chain uses TRBV7-9 and TRBJ2-7; the match to TRBD2 covers 11 bases. Germline V gives CDR1 SEHNR, CDR2 FQNEAQ (reference sequence). Germline trimming cut 4 bases from V and 0 bases from J; bases unmatched to any gene: 11. This CDR3 contains 18 residues. The CDR3 here is CASSSPAASGRFSYEQYF. Here the CDR3 DNA reads TGTGCCAGCAGCTCCCCGGCCGCTAGCGGGAGGTTCTCCTACGAGCAGTACTTC.

The CDR3 sequence: CASSDIRYEQYF. CDR3 nucleotide sequence: TGTGCCAGCAGTGATATTCGATACGAGCAGTACTTC. The chain links TRBV6-1 to TRBJ2-7, with no clear D. The CDR3 contains 12 residues. Trimming cost V 3 bases and J 4 bases, with 7 bases left between them. Germline CDR1 is MNHNS and CDR2 is SASEGT.

This chain joins TRBV5-1 and TRBJ2-1; the match to TRBD2 covers 7 bases. The DNA end favors TRBJ2-7, so the J call may be wrong. CDR3 size: 17 residues. Germline V CDR1 and CDR2: SGHRS, YFSETQ. DNA of the CDR3: TGCGCCAGCAGCTTGGTGGTAGCGGGTAGCTCCTACAATGAGCAGTACTTC. Protein: CASSLVVAGSSYNEQYF.

This clonotype was seen ten or more times. The rearrangement joins TRBV6-6 to TRBJ1-5; the match to TRBD1 covers 7 bases. CDR3 length: 13 amino acids. Trimming took 5 bases from V and 5 from J; bases not matched to a gene: 3. CDR1 MNHNY and CDR2 SVGAGI come from the germline V gene (reference sequence). CDR3 region: CASSVDRDQPQHF. The CDR3 DNA reads as TGTGCCAGCAGTGTTGACAGGGATCAGCCCCAGCATTTT.

This clonotype occurred a few times. The chain carries TRBV29-1 and TRBJ2-2; D is possibly TRBD1 or TRBD2 (5 bases each). Germline CDR1 is SQVTM and CDR2 is ANQGSEA. Trimming left V 6 bases short and J 5 bases short, with 13 bases between. The CDR3 runs 13 residues. DNA of the CDR3: TGCAGCGTGTCCGGGACCGCGACCGGGGAGCTGTTTTTT. It yields the protein CSVSGTATGELFF.

Comments on this clonotype: A much larger clone is a single base away; this may be a read error. The chain couples TRBV9 to TRBJ2-1, with D unclear. The CDR3 consists of 18 residues. CDR1 and CDR2 from the germline V gene are SGDLS and YYNGEE. Here the CDR3 DNA reads TGTGCCAGCAACGTAGGGCTGGGATCAGGTCTGGGGTACAATGAGCAGTTCTTC. Protein product: CASNVGLGSGLGYNEQFF.

To note about this clonotype: A much more abundant neighbour one base away suggests this may be a read error. The chain couples TRBV7-9 to TRBJ1-2; D unresolved. Germline V lookup: CDR1 SEHNR, CDR2 FQNEAQ (reference sequence). V was trimmed by 4 bases and J by 6 bases, leaving 15 bases between them. This CDR3 is built from 14 residues. The CDR3 DNA follows: TGTGCCAGCAGCTCATCGTCTCAGATCCATGGCTACACCTTC. Translated: CASSSSSQIHGYTF.

This clonotype was seen ten or more times. The chain has TRBV29-1 and TRBJ2-3, with unresolved D. This CDR3 is 12 amino acids long. Germline V gene lookup returns CDR1 SQVTM and CDR2 ANQGSEA. Trimming took off 5 bases at V and 2 bases at J, with 8 bases between the two ends. The chain's CDR3 is CSVTPVTDTQYF. The CDR3, as DNA: TGCAGCGTTACTCCAGTCACAGATACGCAGTATTTT.